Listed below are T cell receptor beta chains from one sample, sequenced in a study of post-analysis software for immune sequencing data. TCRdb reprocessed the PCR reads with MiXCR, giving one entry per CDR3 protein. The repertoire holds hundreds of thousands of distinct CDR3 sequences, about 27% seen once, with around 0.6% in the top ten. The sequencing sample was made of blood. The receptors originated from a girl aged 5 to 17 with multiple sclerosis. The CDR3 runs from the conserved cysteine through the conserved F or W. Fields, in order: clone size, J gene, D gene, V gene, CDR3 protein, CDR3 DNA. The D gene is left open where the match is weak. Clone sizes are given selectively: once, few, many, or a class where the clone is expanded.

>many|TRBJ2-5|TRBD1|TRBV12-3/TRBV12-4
CASSSTGGETQYF
TGTGCCAGCAGTTCGACAGGGGGTGAGACCCAGTACTTC
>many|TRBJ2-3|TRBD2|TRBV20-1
CSAELAGVLDTQYF
TGCAGTGCCGAACTAGCGGGTGTATTGGATACGCAGTATTTT
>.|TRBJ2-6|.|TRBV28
CASSFFRYPIHSGANVLTF
TGTGCCAGCAGTTTCTTCAGGTACCCCATACACTCTGGGGCCAACGTCCTGACTTTC
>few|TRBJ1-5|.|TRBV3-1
CASSQAGQGHQPQHF
TGTGCCAGCAGCCAAGCTGGGCAGGGTCATCAGCCCCAGCATTTT
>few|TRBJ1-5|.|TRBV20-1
CSARFAGGWQPQHF
TGCAGTGCTAGGTTCGCCGGTGGGTGGCAGCCCCAGCATTTT
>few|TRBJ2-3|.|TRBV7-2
CASSLSGHLIGTQYF
TGTGCCAGCAGCTTAAGCGGTCACCTTATTGGTACGCAGTATTTT
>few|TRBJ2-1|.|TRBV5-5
CASSPPALDSYNEQFF
TGTGCCAGCAGCCCACCCGCCCTGGACTCGTACAATGAGCAGTTCTTC
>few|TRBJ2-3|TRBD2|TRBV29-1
CSVEDRAGGPDTQYF
TGCAGCGTTGAAGATAGAGCGGGAGGCCCAGATACGCAGTATTTT
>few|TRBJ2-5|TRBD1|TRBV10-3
CAISDEDRVRETQYF
TGTGCCATCAGTGATGAGGACAGGGTGCGGGAGACCCAGTACTTC
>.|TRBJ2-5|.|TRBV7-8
CASSFRTGGNNQETQYF
TGTGCCAGCAGCTTCCGGACTGGCGGGAACAACCAAGAGACCCAGTACTTC
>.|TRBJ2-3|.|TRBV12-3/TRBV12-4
CASSLAAAVTDTQYF
TGTGCCAGCAGTTTAGCGGCAGCGGTCACAGATACGCAGTATTTT
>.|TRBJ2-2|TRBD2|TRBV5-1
CASRASGGAGELFF
TGCGCCAGCAGGGCTAGCGGGGGTGCCGGGGAGCTGTTTTTT
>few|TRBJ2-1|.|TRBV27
CASSLRFYSYNEQFF
TGTGCCAGCAGTTTAAGGTTCTACTCCTACAATGAGCAGTTCTTC
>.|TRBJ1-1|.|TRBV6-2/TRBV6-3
CASRVGKAFF
TGTGCCAGCCGTGTTGGGAAAGCTTTCTTT
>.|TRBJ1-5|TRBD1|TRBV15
CATSREAGGDQPQHF
TGTGCCACCAGCAGAGAGGCAGGGGGGGATCAGCCCCAGCATTTT
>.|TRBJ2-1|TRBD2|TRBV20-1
CSATLAGGPPYNEQFF
TGCAGTGCTACACTAGCGGGGGGTCCCCCCTACAATGAGCAGTTCTTC
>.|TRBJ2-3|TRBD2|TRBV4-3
CASSQLLASDTQYF
TGCGCCAGCAGCCAACTACTAGCGTCAGATACGCAGTATTTT
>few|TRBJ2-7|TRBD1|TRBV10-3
CATRTGTGAYEQYF
TGTGCCACCCGCACCGGGACAGGGGCCTACGAGCAGTACTTC
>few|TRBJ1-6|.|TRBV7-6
CASSPGIYNSPLHF
TGTGCCAGCAGCCCGGGCATTTATAATTCACCCCTCCACTTT
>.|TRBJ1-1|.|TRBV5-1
CASSLAIGDEAFF
TGCGCCAGCAGCTTGGCCATAGGGGATGAAGCTTTCTTT
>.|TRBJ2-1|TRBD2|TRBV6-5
CASSYRGRTSGYNEQFF
TGTGCCAGCAGTTATCGAGGCAGGACTAGCGGGTACAATGAGCAGTTCTTC
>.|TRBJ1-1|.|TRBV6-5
CASSYSLPRTARNTEAFF
TGTGCCAGCAGTTACTCCTTACCCCGGACGGCCAGAAACACTGAAGCTTTCTTT
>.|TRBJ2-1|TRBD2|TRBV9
CASSASKRGTYNEQFF
TGTGCCAGCAGCGCGTCTAAGCGGGGGACTTACAATGAGCAGTTCTTC
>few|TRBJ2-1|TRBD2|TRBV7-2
CASSLASSGIYNEQFF
TGTGCCAGCAGCTTAGCGTCTAGCGGGATTTACAATGAGCAGTTCTTC
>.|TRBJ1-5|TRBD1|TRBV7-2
CASSPTGTLQPQHF
TGTGCCAGCAGCCCGACAGGGACTCTTCAGCCCCAGCATTTT
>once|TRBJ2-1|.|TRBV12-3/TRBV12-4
CASSGEQNEQFF
TGTGCCAGCAGTGGAGAGCAGAATGAGCAGTTCTTC
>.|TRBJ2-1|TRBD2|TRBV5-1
CASSEGLAGTYEQFF
TGCGCCAGCTCCGAGGGACTAGCGGGGACCTATGAGCAGTTCTTC
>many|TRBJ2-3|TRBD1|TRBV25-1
CASSGYRGAERDTQYF
TGTGCCAGCAGTGGATACAGGGGCGCCGAGAGGGATACGCAGTATTTT
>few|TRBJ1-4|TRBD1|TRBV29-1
CSVEPGQGNEKLFF
TGCAGCGTTGAGCCGGGACAGGGGAATGAAAAACTGTTTTTT
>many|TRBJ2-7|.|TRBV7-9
CASSLSGGGSYEQYF
TGTGCCAGCAGCTTATCAGGGGGAGGGTCCTACGAGCAGTACTTC
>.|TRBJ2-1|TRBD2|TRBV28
CTSSFSGAGDNEQFF
TGTACCAGCAGTTTCTCCGGAGCGGGAGACAATGAGCAGTTCTTC
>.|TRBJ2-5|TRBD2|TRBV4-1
CASSHSGGANSEQYF
TGCGCCAGCAGCCACAGCGGGGGGGCGAATTCTGAGCAGTACTTC
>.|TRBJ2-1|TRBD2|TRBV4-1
CASSPGTSASREQFF
TGCGCCAGCAGTCCCGGGACTAGCGCCTCTCGTGAGCAGTTCTTC
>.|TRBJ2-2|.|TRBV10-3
CATRAGGDTGELFF
TGTGCCACCCGCGCTGGGGGCGACACCGGGGAGCTGTTTTTT
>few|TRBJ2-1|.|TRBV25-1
CASSEYRSSNEQFF
TGTGCCAGCAGTGAATACAGGTCCTCAAATGAGCAGTTCTTC
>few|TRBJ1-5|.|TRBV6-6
CASSSQYQPQHF
TGTGCCAGCAGTTCTCAATATCAGCCCCAGCATTTT
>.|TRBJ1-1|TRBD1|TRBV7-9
CASSWTGGEAFF
TGTGCCAGCAGCTGGACAGGGGGGGAAGCTTTCTTT
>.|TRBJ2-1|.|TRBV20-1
CSARLVGSYNEQFF
TGCAGTGCTAGATTAGTGGGCTCCTACAATGAGCAGTTCTTC
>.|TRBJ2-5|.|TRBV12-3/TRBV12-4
CASKPQETQYF
TGTGCCAGCAAGCCCCAAGAGACCCAGTACTTC
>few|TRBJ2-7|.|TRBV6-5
CASSYSSSSFAYEQYF
TGTGCCAGCAGTTACTCGAGCAGTTCGTTCGCCTACGAGCAGTACTTC
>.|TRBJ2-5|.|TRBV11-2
CASSRGFGGETQYF
TGTGCCAGCAGCCGTGGTTTCGGCGGGGAGACCCAGTACTTC
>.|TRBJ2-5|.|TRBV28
CASSLKKELQETQYF
TGTGCCAGCAGTTTGAAGAAGGAGCTCCAAGAGACCCAGTACTTC
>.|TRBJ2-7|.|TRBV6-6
CASRPGGTSSYEQYF
TGTGCCAGCAGACCTGGGGGAACGAGCTCCTACGAGCAGTACTTC
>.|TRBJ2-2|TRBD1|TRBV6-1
CASSRSNRGRGELFF
TGTGCCAGCAGCCGGTCCAACAGGGGGCGGGGGGAGCTGTTTTTT
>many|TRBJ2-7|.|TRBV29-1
CSVEGHSYEQYF
TGCAGCGTTGAAGGGCACTCCTACGAGCAGTACTTC
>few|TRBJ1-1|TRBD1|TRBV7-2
CASSRDRVTEAFF
TGTGCCAGCAGCCGGGACAGGGTCACTGAAGCTTTCTTT
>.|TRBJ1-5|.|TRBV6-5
CASSYRVGRGQPQHF
TGTGCCAGCAGTTACCGTGTAGGGAGAGGTCAGCCCCAGCATTTT
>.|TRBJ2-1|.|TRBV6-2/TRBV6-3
CASSFVARSSYNEQFF
TGTGCCAGCAGTTTCGTTGCGCGGAGCTCCTACAATGAGCAGTTCTTC
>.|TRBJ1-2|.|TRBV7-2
CASGTLGGFWGYTF
TGTGCCAGCGGCACCCTAGGAGGGTTCTGGGGCTACACCTTC
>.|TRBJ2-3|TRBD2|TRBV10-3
CAITSGGGTQYF
TGTGCCATCACTAGCGGGGGCGGTACGCAGTATTTT
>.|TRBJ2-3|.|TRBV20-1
CSVGEEGVGTDTQYF
TGCAGTGTAGGGGAAGAGGGCGTGGGCACAGATACGCAGTATTTT
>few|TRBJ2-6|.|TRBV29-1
CSATQGPGANVLTF
TGCAGCGCAACACAGGGACCTGGGGCCAACGTCCTGACTTTC
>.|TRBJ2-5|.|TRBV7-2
CACSTNGETQYF
TGTGCCTGCAGCACAAATGGGGAGACCCAGTACTTC
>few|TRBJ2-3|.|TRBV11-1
CASSRRDGTDTQYF
TGTGCCAGCAGCCGCCGGGACGGCACAGATACGCAGTATTTT